A single T cell receptor beta chain is shown here with its context. This sample stems from a study of blood T cell repertoires in COVID-19. The assay was immunoSEQ multiplex PCR, and TCRdb's table has in-frame clones only and misses some. This sample yields roughly 96,000 clones, of which about 80% are seen a single time; 4.1% belongs to the top ten. Between the trimmed V and J ends, which lost 0 bases and 4 bases, there was a span of 6 bases. The length of the CDR3 is 13 residues. Germline-derived CDR1 and CDR2 are LGHDT and YNNKEL (reference sequence). Specimen: peripheral blood. This TCR was recovered from a man in his sixties with acute or convalescent COVID-19. The chain carries TRBV3-1 (or the pseudogene TRBV3-2) and TRBJ1-2, with D hard to call. CDR3 sequence (DNA): TGTGCCAGCAGCCAAGAGCACTTCTATGGCTACACCTTC. Amino acid sequence: CASSQEHFYGYTF.